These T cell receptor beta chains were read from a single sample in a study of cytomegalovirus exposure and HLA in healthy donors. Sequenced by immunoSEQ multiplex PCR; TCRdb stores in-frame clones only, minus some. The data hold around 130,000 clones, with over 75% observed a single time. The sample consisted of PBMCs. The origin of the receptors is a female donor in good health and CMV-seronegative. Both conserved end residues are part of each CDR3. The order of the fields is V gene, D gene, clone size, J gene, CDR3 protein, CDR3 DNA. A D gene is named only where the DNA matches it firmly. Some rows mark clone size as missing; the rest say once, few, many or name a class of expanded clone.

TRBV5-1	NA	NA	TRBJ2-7	CASKPGASYEQYF	TGCGCCAGTAAACCAGGGGCCAGCTACGAGCAGTACTTC
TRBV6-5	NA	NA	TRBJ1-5	CASRRDRYSNQPQHF	TGTGCCAGCAGACGCGACAGGTATAGCAATCAGCCCCAGCATTTT
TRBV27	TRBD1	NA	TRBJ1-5	CASSFTGGQPQHF	TGTGCCAGCAGTTTCACAGGGGGTCAGCCCCAGCATTTT
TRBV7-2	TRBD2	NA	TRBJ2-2	CALGRELGGGELFF	TGTGCCCTGGGGAGGGAGTTAGGCGGCGGGGAGCTGTTTTTT
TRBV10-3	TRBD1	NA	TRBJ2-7	CAISGDRGVYEQYF	TGTGCCATCAGTGGGGACAGGGGGGTCTACGAGCAGTACTTC
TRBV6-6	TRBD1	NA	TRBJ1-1	CASSKQGQGTEAFF	TGTGCCAGCAGTAAACAGGGACAGGGCACTGAAGCTTTCTTT
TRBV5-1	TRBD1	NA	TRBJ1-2	CASSFSTGRRGYTF	TGCGCCAGCAGCTTTTCGACAGGGCGGAGGGGCTACACCTTC
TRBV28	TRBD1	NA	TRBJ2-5	CASSLGGQGAKETQYF	TGTGCCAGCAGTTTAGGAGGACAGGGGGCAAAGGAGACCCAGTACTTC
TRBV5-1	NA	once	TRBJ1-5	CASSLVGSWDQPQHF	TGCGCCAGCAGCTTGGTGGGGAGTTGGGATCAGCCCCAGCATTTT
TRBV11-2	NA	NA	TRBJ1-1	CASSFPQGAAGPFF	TGTGCCAGCAGCTTCCCGCAGGGAGCAGCGGGCCCTTTCTTT
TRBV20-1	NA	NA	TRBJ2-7	CSARQTYEQYF	TGCAGTGCTAGACAGACATACGAGCAGTACTTC
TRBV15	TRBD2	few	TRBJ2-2	CATSREGTSGSRELFF	TGTGCCACCAGCAGAGAGGGGACTAGTGGGTCCCGGGAGCTGTTTTTT
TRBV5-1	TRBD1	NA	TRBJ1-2	CASSARSGGEYGYTF	TGCGCCAGCAGCGCCCGATCAGGGGGAGAGTATGGCTACACCTTC
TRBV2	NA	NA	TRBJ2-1	CASGRTGSEQFF	TGTGCCAGCGGCCGTACAGGTTCAGAGCAGTTCTTC
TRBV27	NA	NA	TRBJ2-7	CASSDPRDYEQYF	TGTGCCAGCAGCGACCCCCGGGACTACGAGCAGTACTTC